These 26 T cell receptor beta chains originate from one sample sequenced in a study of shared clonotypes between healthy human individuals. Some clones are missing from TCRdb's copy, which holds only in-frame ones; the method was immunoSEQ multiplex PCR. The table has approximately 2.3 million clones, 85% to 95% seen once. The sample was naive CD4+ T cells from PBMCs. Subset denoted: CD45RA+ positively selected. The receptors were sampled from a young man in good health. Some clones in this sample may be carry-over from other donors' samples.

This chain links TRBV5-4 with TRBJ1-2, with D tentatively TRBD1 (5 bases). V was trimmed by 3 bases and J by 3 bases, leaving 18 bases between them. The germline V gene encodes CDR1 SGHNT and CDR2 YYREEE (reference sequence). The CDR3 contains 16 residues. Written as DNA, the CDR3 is TGTGCCAGCAGCTGGAATTCAGAGACAGAATACTATGGCTACACCTTC. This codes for CASSWNSETEYYGYTF.

The CDR3 spells CATSRDPQLVVGLQYF. CDR3 DNA sequence: TGTGCCACCAGCAGAGACCCCCAACTAGTCGTGGGGCTGCAGTATTTT. This chain links TRBV15 with TRBJ2-3, with D possibly called TRBD1 or TRBD2 (5 bases each). The CDR3 is 16 amino acids. Trimming cost V 0 bases and J 11 bases, with 21 bases left between them. Germline-derived CDR1 and CDR2 are LNHNV and YYDKDF (reference sequence).

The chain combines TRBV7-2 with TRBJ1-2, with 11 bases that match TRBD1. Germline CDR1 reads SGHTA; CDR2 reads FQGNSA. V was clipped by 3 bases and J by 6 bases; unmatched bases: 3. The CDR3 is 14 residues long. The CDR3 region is CASSLGQGVNGYTF. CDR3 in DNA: TGTGCCAGCAGCTTGGGACAGGGGGTGAATGGCTACACCTTC.

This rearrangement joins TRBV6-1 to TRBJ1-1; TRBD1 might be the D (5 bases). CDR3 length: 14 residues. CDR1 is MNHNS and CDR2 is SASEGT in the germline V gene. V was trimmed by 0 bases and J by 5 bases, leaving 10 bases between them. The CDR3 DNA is TGTGCCAGCAGTGAAGCCGGCAGGGAAACTGAAGCTTTCTTT. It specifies CASSEAGRETEAFF.

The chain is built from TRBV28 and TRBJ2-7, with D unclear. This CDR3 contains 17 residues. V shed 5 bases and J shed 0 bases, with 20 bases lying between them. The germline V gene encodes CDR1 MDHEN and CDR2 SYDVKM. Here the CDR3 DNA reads TGTGCCAGCAGTCTCCCAGGCGGTGGGTCGACCTCCTACGAGCAGTACTTC. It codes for CASSLPGGGSTSYEQYF.

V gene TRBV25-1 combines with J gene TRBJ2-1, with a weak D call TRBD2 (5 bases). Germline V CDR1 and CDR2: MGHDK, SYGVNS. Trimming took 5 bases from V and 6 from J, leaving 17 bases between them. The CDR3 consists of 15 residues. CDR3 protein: CASSPQTTSINEQFF. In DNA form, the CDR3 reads TGTGCCAGCAGTCCCCAAACCACTAGTATCAATGAGCAGTTCTTC.

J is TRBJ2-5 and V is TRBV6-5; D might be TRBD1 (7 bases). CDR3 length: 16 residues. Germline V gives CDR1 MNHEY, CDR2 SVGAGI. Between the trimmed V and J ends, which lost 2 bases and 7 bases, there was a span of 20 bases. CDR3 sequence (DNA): TGTGCCAGCAGTTACGCTCAGGGGGGATCCTCCGGGACCCAGTACTTC. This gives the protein CASSYAQGGSSGTQYF.

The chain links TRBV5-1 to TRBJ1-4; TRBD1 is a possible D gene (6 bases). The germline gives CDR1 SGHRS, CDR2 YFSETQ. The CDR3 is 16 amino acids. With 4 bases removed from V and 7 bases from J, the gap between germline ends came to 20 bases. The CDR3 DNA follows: TGCGCCAGCAGCCGGACGTTACAGGGCGTGGGTGAAAAACTGTTTTTT. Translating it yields CASSRTLQGVGEKLFF.

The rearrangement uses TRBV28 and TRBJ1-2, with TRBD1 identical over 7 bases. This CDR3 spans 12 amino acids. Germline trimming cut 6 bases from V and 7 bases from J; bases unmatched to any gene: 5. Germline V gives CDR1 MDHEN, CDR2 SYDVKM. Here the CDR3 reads CASRGTERGYTF. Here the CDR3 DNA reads TGTGCCAGCAGGGGGACAGAGCGTGGCTACACCTTC.

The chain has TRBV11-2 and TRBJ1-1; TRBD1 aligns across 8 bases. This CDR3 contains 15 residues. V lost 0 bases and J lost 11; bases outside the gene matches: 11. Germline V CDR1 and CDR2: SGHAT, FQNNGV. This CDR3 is CASSLEGEQGARAFF. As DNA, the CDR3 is TGTGCCAGCAGCTTAGAAGGGGAGCAGGGGGCGCGGGCTTTCTTT.

This CDR3 reads CASSPPTPRTHIQYF. DNA of the CDR3: TGTGCCAGCTCACCACCCACTCCTCGGACCCACATTCAGTACTTC. The chain is built from TRBV18 and TRBJ2-4, with D uncertain. V dropped 0 bases and J dropped 8 bases, with 14 bases sitting between them. Germline V gene sequence: CDR1 KGHSH, CDR2 LQKENI. There are 15 residues in the CDR3.

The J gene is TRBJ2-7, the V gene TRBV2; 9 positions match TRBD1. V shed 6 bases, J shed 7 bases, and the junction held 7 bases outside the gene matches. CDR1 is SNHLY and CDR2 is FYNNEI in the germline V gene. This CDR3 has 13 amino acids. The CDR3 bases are TGTGCCAGCAGCGTAACAGGGGGCGGAGAGCAGTACTTC. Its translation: CASSVTGGGEQYF.

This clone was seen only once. The CDR3 spells CASSPNRGTSSYEQYF. In nucleotides, the CDR3 is TGTGCCAGCAGTCCCAACAGGGGGACATCCTCCTACGAGCAGTACTTC. The chain is built from TRBV28 and TRBJ2-7, with TRBD1 matching over 8 bases. This CDR3 has 16 residues. CDR1 is MDHEN and CDR2 is SYDVKM in the germline V gene. The junction had 9 bases not matched to a gene; V was cut back by 5 bases and J by 0 bases.

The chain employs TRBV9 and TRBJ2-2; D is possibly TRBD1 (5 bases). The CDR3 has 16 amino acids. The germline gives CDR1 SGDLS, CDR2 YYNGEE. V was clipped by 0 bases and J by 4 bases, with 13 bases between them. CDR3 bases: TGTGCCAGCAGCGTAGAGACAGATCGACCCACCGGGGAGCTGTTTTTT. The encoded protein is CASSVETDRPTGELFF.

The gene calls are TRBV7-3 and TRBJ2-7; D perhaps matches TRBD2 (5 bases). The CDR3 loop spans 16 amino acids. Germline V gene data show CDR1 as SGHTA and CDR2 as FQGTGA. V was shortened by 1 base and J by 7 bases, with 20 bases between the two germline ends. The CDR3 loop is CASSLRAPGTRGEQYF. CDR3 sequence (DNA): TGTGCCAGCAGCTTAAGGGCTCCGGGAACCCGTGGTGAGCAGTACTTC.

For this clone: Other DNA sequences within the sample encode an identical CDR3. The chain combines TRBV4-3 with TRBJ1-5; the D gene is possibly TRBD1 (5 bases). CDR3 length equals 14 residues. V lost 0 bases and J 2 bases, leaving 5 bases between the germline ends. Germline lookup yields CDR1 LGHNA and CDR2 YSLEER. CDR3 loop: CASSQEQGNQPQHF. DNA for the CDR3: TGCGCCAGCAGCCAAGAACAGGGCAATCAGCCCCAGCATTTT.

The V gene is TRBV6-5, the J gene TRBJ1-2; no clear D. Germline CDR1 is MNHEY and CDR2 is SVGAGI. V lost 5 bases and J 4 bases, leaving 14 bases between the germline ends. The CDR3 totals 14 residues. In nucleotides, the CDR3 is TGTGCCAGCAGTACCCGAGATCGACCCTATGGCTACACCTTC. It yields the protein CASSTRDRPYGYTF.

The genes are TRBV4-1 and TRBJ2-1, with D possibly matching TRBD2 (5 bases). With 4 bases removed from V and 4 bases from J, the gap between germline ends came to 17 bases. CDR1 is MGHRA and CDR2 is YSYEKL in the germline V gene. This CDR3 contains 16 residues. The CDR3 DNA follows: TGCGCCAGCAGCCGAGGGTCGCAGGCTTCTTACAATGAGCAGTTCTTC. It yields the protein CASSRGSQASYNEQFF.

In DNA form, the CDR3 reads TGTGCCAGCAGCCCCTCCCCGACAAGGGACACCATATATTTT. It codes for CASSPSPTRDTIYF. The chain combines TRBV7-9 with TRBJ1-3; no clear D. V was cut by 5 bases and J by 8 bases, with 16 bases left in between. This CDR3 comprises 14 residues. From germline, CDR1 is SEHNR and CDR2 FQNEAQ (reference sequence).

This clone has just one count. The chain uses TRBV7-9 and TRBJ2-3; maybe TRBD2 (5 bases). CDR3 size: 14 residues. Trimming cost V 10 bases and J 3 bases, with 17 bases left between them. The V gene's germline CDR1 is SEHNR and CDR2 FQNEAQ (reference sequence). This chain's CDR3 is CATRIFPGTDTQYF. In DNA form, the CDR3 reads TGTGCCACCAGAATATTCCCGGGGACAGATACGCAGTATTTT.

The CDR3 sequence: CASRSGQWEKLFF. The CDR3 DNA reads TGTGCCAGCAGGTCGGGACAGTGGGAAAAACTGTTTTTT. V and J are TRBV6-6 and TRBJ1-4; 7 bases fit TRBD1. The junction had 6 bases not matched to a gene; V was cut back by 6 bases and J by 8 bases. Per the germline V gene, CDR1 is MNHNY and CDR2 is SVGAGI (reference sequence). This CDR3 spans 13 amino acids.

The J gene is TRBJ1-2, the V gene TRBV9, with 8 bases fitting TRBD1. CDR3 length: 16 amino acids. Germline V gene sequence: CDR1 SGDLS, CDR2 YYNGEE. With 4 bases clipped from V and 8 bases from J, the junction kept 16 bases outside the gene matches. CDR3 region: CASSYTLPGGGGGYTF. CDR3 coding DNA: TGTGCCAGCAGCTACACCCTCCCAGGGGGCGGGGGCGGCTACACCTTC.

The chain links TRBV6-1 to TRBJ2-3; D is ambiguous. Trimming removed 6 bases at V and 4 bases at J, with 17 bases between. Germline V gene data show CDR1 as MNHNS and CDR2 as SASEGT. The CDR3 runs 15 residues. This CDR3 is CASRSARSSADTQYF. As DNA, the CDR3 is TGTGCCAGCAGATCTGCGCGGTCTTCCGCAGATACGCAGTATTTT.

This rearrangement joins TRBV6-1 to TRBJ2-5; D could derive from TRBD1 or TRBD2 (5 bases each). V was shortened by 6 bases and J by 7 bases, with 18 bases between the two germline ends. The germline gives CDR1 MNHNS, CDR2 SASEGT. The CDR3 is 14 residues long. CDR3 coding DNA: TGTGCCAGCAGGACTAAGGGACCCAAACCGACCCAGTACTTC. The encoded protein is CASRTKGPKPTQYF.

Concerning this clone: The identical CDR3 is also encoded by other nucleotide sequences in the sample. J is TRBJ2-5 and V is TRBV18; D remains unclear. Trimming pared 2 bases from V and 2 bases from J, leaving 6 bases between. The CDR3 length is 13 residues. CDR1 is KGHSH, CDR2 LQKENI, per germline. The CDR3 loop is CASSPSIQETQYF. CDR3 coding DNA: TGTGCCAGCTCACCATCAATTCAAGAGACCCAGTACTTC.

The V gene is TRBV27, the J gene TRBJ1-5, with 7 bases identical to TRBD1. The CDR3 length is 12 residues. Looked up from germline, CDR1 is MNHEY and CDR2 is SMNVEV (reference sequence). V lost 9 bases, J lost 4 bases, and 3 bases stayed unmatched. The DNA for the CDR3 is TGTGCCAGTGGACAGGTAAATCAGCCCCAGCATTTT. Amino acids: CASGQVNQPQHF.